This is a list of T cell receptor beta chains from one sample in a study of T cell responses to AZD1222 COVID-19 vaccine. TCRdb keeps only in-frame clones here, not all; method: immunoSEQ multiplex PCR. This sample has 15,000 to 17,000 clones, with 88% found just once. Sequencing used peripheral blood, obtained 28 days after the second AZD1222 dose. The receptors derive from an adult who received the AZD1222 COVID-19 vaccine. Each CDR3 is given with its conserved first and last residue. The D gene is left open where the match is weak. Size is stated for part of the rows, as once, few or many counts, or as a class when the clone is expanded.

D,J,size,V,CDR3,DNA
NA,TRBJ2-1,NA,TRBV9,CASSVGGGYNEQFF,TGTGCCAGCAGCGTAGGGGGAGGTTACAATGAGCAGTTCTTC
NA,TRBJ1-1,NA,TRBV28,CASLRGGTEAFF,TGTGCCAGCCTAAGAGGGGGCACTGAAGCTTTCTTT
NA,TRBJ2-7,NA,TRBV3-1/TRBV3-2,CASSQAYTYEQYF,TGTGCCAGCAGCCAAGCCTATACCTACGAGCAGTACTTC
NA,TRBJ2-7,NA,TRBV3-1/TRBV3-2,CASSQTDEQYF,TGTGCCAGCAGCCAGACGGACGAGCAGTACTTC
NA,TRBJ1-2,medium-sized,TRBV18,CASSSEPENYGYTF,TGTGCCAGCTCATCGGAACCGGAGAACTATGGCTACACCTTC
TRBD1,TRBJ1-2,NA,TRBV7-9,CASSQGQGDDGYTF,TGTGCCAGCAGCCAGGGACAGGGGGACGATGGCTACACCTTC
NA,TRBJ2-2,NA,TRBV5-1,CASSSGQRNAGELFF,TGCGCCAGCAGCTCCGGACAGAGGAACGCCGGGGAGCTGTTTTTT
TRBD1,TRBJ2-5,NA,TRBV5-1,CASSLSSTGGETQYF,TGCGCCAGCAGCTTAAGCTCGACAGGGGGCGAGACCCAGTACTTC
TRBD1,TRBJ1-1,NA,TRBV19,CASSSTGQTEAFF,TGTGCCAGTAGTTCGACAGGGCAGACTGAAGCTTTCTTT
NA,TRBJ1-3,once,TRBV3-1/TRBV3-2,CASSQVREVGNTIYF,TGTGCCAGCAGCCAAGTCAGGGAAGTTGGAAACACCATATATTTT
TRBD1,TRBJ1-5,NA,TRBV19,CASSFGQGWNQPQHF,TGTGCCAGTAGTTTCGGACAGGGATGGAATCAGCCCCAGCATTTT
NA,TRBJ1-2,few,TRBV2,CASSAGLNYGYTF,TGTGCCAGCAGTGCCGGGCTTAACTATGGCTACACCTTC
NA,TRBJ2-3,NA,TRBV21-1,CASSKRGGASTDTQYF,TGTGCCAGCAGCAAAAGGGGCGGGGCGAGCACAGATACGCAGTATTTT
NA,TRBJ1-1,NA,TRBV27,CASSFVGLDTEAFF,TGTGCCAGCAGTTTTGTGGGGCTGGATACTGAAGCTTTCTTT
TRBD1,TRBJ2-7,NA,TRBV28,CASGRGGQGASEQYF,TGTGCCAGCGGCAGGGGGGGACAGGGAGCCTCCGAGCAGTACTTC
TRBD1,TRBJ1-2,NA,TRBV27,CASSLSGGTGGIHGYTF,TGTGCCAGCAGTTTATCAGGCGGGACAGGGGGCATCCATGGCTACACCTTC
TRBD1,TRBJ1-2,NA,TRBV27,CASSLRAAGGFYGYTF,TGTGCCAGCAGCCTACGGGCGGCAGGGGGATTCTATGGCTACACCTTC
NA,TRBJ1-4,NA,TRBV28,CASSLPPPGSEKLFF,TGTGCCAGCAGTCTACCCCCGCCAGGGTCTGAAAAACTGTTTTTT
TRBD1,TRBJ1-2,NA,TRBV2,CASKGTGVGYGYTF,TGTGCCAGCAAAGGGACAGGGGTAGGCTATGGCTACACCTTC
NA,TRBJ2-2,NA,TRBV2,CASRAYPGELFF,TGTGCCAGCCGGGCGTATCCCGGGGAGCTGTTTTTT
NA,TRBJ1-1,once,TRBV6-5,CASSYLEGGNTEAFF,TGTGCCAGCAGTTACTTGGAGGGCGGGAACACTGAAGCTTTCTTT
TRBD1,TRBJ2-5,NA,TRBV19,CASSIERGGLQYF,TGTGCCAGTAGTATAGAAAGAGGGGGCCTTCAGTACTTC
NA,TRBJ2-3,once,TRBV27,CASSDADTQYF,TGTGCCAGCAGTGATGCAGATACGCAGTATTTT
NA,TRBJ2-2,once,TRBV27,CASSRNAGELFF,TGTGCCAGCTCCAGGAATGCCGGGGAGCTGTTTTTT